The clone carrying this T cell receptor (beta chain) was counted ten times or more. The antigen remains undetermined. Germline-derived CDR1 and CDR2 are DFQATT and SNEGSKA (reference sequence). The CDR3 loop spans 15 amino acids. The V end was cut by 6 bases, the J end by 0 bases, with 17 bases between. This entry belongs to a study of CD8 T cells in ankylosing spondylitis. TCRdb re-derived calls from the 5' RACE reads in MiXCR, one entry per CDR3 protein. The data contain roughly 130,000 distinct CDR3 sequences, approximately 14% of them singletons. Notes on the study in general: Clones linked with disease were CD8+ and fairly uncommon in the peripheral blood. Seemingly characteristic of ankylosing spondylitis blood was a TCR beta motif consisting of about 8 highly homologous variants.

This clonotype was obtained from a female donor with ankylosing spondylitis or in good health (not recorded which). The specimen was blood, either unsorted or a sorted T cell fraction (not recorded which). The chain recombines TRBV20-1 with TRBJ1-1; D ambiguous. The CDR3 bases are TGCAGTGCCAGTGACTCAAGGAAGATGAACACTGAAGCTTTCTTT. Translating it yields CSASDSRKMNTEAFF.